The 8 T cell receptor beta chains given below trace back to one sample, sequenced in a study of blood T cell repertoires in COVID-19. TCRdb keeps only in-frame clones here, not all; method: immunoSEQ multiplex PCR. The top ten hold roughly 4% of the sample, which has approximately 150,000 clones, about nine tenths seen once. Source material: peripheral blood. The origin of the receptors is a woman aged 55-75 years with active or convalescent COVID-19.

This chain uses TRBV7-9 with TRBJ2-2; TRBD2 agrees at 9 bases. This CDR3 has 16 amino acids. CDR1 is SEHNR, CDR2 FQNEAQ, per germline (reference sequence). Losses at the gene ends were 5 bases for V and 6 bases for J; bases not matched to a gene: 10. The chain's CDR3 is CASSAAGTSPPGELFF. The CDR3 DNA reads as TGTGCCAGCAGCGCGGCCGGGACTAGCCCCCCCGGGGAGCTGTTTTTT.

The rearrangement links TRBV5-8 to TRBJ1-3; no reliable D call. The germline V gene encodes CDR1 SGHTS and CDR2 YDEGEE. The CDR3 has 15 amino acids. V was trimmed by 4 bases and J by 3 bases, leaving 14 bases between them. This chain's CDR3 is CASSLTDARGNTIYF. DNA of the CDR3: TGTGCCAGCAGCCTGACTGACGCTCGTGGAAACACCATATATTTT.

This clone was counted a few times. V gene TRBV5-1 combines with J gene TRBJ2-7, with a weak D call TRBD1 (6 bases). This CDR3 is built from 15 residues. The V gene lost 5 bases and the J gene lost 0 bases, with 15 bases spanning the gap. Germline V gene sequence: CDR1 SGHRS, CDR2 YFSETQ. The DNA of the CDR3 is TGCGCCAGCAGGCGAACGGGACAAGGCTCCTACGAGCAGTACTTC. Translation gives CASRRTGQGSYEQYF.

The V gene is TRBV21-1, the J gene TRBJ2-4; TRBD1, the table's D call, was not compared with the DNA. TRBV21-1 is a pseudogene locus. The CDR3 is made up of 14 amino acids. CDR3 residues: CASSNGGTYNIQYF. The CDR3 nucleotides are TGTGCCAGCAGCAATGGTGGGACATACAACATTCAGTACTTC.

The J gene is TRBJ1-5, the V gene TRBV18; D uncertain. V dropped 4 bases and J dropped 5 bases, with 6 bases sitting between them. The CDR3 covers 12 residues. The germline gives CDR1 KGHSH, CDR2 LQKENI. CDR3 nucleotide sequence: TGTGCCAGCTCACTGGGAGATCAGCCCCAGCATTTT. This translates into CASSLGDQPQHF.

The chain is built from TRBV7-2 and TRBJ2-7; D remains unclear. Germline CDR1 and CDR2: SGHTA and FQGNSA. The CDR3 consists of 14 residues. Trimming took 3 bases from V and 6 from J, leaving 15 bases between them. CDR3 nucleotide sequence: TGTGCCAGCAGCTTTTCCCCGGGTGGGTCCGAGCAGTACTTC. Translation: CASSFSPGGSEQYF.

The chain recombines TRBV5-1 with TRBJ1-1; perhaps TRBD1 as D (5 bases). In germline, CDR1 is SGHRS, CDR2 YFSETQ. The CDR3 sequence is 16 residues long. Trimming left V 0 bases short and J 0 bases short, with 12 bases between. The CDR3 region is CASSLAIVQVNTEAFF. The CDR3 nucleotides read TGCGCCAGCAGCTTGGCCATAGTACAGGTGAACACTGAAGCTTTCTTT.

The chain is built from TRBV20-1 and TRBJ1-2, with a weak D call TRBD1 (6 bases). The CDR3 length is 11 residues. V was trimmed by 6 bases and J by 6 bases, leaving 11 bases between them. Germline V gene lookup returns CDR1 DFQATT and CDR2 SNEGSKA (reference sequence). The CDR3 nucleotides read TGCAGTGCAGGGGGGGACCATGGCTACACCTTC. Its protein product is CSAGGDHGYTF.